What follows is one T cell receptor beta chain and its context. What it recognizes is unknown. Documented time point: sample taken at primary tumor resection. The study sequenced unsorted whole RNA from tumor, nontumor lung or frozen PBMC. The data were obtained in a study of spatial heterogeneity in lung cancer. Study-level points and caveats: Compared with follow-up, resection was when ubiquitous expanded tumor TCRs appeared in blood more.

Trimming took 2 bases from V and 8 from J, leaving 9 bases between them. Germline assignment: CDR1 SNHLY and CDR2 FYNNEI. The CDR3 totals 12 residues. A distinct unique molecular identifier was carried by each TCR cDNA molecule. TCRdb reanalysed the 5' RACE reads using MiXCR and keeps one entry per CDR3 protein. Seen here are over 75,000 distinct CDR3 sequences, roughly a fifth observed once, and the top ten hold about 6.8%. The source is a male donor with early-stage non-small cell lung cancer. The rearrangement joins TRBV2 to TRBJ1-1; no firm D call. The sample in question was PBMCs, obtained at surgery. CDR3: CASSESGYEAFF. The CDR3 DNA follows: TGTGCCAGCAGTGAATCTGGTTACGAAGCTTTCTTT.